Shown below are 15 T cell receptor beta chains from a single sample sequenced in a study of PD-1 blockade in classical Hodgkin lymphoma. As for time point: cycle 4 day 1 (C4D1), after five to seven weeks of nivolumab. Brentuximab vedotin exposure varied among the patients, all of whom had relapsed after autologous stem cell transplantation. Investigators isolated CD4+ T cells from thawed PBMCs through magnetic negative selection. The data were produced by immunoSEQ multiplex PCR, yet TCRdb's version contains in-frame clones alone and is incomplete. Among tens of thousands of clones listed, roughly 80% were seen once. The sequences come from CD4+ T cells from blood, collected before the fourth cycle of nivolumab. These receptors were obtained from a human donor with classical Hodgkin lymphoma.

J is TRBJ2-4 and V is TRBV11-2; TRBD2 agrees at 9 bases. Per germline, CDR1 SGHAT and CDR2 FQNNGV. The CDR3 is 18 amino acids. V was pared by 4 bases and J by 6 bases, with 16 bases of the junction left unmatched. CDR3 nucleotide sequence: TGTGCCAGCAGCTCGCCGGGACTAGCAGGAGGGCGTCGAAACATTCAGTACTTC. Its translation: CASSSPGLAGGRRNIQYF.

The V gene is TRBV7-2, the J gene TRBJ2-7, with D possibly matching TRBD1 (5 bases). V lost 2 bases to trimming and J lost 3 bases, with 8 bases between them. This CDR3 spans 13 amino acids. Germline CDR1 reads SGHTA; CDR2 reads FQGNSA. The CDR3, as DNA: TGTGCCAGCAGCTTATCAGGGAACTACGAGCAGTACTTC. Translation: CASSLSGNYEQYF.

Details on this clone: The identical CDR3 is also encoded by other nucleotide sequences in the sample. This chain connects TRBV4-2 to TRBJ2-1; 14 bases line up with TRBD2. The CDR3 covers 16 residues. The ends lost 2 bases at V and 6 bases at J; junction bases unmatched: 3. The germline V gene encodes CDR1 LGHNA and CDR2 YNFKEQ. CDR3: CASSQPTSGGGNEQFF. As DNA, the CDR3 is TGTGCCAGCAGCCAACCGACTAGCGGGGGGGGCAATGAGCAGTTCTTC.

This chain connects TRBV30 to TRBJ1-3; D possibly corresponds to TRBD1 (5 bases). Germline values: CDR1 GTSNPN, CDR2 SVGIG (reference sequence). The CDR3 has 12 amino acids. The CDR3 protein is CAWGGSGNTIYF. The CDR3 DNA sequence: TGTGCGTGGGGGGGCTCTGGAAACACCATATATTTT.

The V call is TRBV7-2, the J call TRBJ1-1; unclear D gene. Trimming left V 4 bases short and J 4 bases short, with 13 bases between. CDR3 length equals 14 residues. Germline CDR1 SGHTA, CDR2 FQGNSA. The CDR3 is CASSSQGGGTEAFF. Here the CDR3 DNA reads TGTGCCAGCAGCTCACAAGGAGGAGGCACTGAAGCTTTCTTT. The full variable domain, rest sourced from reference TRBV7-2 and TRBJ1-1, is GAGVSQSPSNKVTEKGKDVELRCDPISGHTALYWYRQSLGQGLEFLIYFQGNSAPDKSGLPSDRFSAERTGGSVSTLTIQRTQQEDSAVYLCASSSQGGGTEAFFGQGTRLTVV.

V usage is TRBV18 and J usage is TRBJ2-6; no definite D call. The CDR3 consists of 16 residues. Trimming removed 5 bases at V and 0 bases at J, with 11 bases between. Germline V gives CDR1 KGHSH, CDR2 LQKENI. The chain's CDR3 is CASSYAASSGANVLTF. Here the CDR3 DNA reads TGTGCCAGCTCATACGCAGCCTCCTCTGGGGCCAACGTCCTGACTTTC.

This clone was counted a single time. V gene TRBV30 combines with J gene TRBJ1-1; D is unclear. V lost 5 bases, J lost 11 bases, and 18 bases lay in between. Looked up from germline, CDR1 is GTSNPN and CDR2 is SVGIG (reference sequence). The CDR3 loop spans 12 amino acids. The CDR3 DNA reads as TGTGCCTGGTCTACCTCGGGATTAAGGGCTTTCTTT. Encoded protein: CAWSTSGLRAFF.

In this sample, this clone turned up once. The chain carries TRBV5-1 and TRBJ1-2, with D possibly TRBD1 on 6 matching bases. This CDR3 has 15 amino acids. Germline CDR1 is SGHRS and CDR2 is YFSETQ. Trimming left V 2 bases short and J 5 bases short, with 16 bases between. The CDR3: CASSLNAGASYGYTF. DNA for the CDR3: TGCGCCAGCAGCTTAAACGCAGGGGCCTCTTATGGCTACACCTTC.

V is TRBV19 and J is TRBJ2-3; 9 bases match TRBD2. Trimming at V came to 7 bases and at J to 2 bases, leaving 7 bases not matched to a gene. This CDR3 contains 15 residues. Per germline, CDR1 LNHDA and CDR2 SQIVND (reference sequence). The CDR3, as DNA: TGTGCCAGTAAACCGATAGCGGGAGCCACAGATACGCAGTATTTT. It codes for CASKPIAGATDTQYF.

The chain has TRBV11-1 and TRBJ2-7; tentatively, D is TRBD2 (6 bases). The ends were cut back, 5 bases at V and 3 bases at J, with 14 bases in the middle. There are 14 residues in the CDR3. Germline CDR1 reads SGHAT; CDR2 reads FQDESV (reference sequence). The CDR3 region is CASSRMAGFYEQYF. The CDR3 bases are TGTGCCAGCAGCCGGATGGCGGGGTTCTACGAGCAGTACTTC.

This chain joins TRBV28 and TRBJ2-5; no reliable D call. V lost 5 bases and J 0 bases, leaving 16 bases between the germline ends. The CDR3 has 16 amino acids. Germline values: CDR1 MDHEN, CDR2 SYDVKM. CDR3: CASSTPRRRYQETQYF. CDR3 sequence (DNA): TGTGCCAGCAGTACCCCGAGACGCAGGTACCAAGAGACCCAGTACTTC. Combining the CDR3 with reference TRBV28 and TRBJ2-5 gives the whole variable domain DVKVTQSSRYLVKRTGEKVFLECVQDMDHENMFWYRQDPGLGLRLIYFSYDVKMKEKGDIPEGYSVSREKKERFSLILESASTNQTSMYLCASSTPRRRYQETQYFGPGTRLLVL.

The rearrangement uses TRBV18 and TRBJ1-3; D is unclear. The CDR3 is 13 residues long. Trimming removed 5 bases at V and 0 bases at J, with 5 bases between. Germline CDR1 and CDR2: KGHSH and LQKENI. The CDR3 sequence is CASSESSGNTIYF. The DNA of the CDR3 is TGTGCCAGCTCAGAGAGCTCTGGAAACACCATATATTTT.

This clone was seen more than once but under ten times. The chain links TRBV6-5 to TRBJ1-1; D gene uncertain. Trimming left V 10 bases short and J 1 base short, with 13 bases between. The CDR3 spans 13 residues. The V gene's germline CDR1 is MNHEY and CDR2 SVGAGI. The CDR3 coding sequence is TGTGCCACCTCTTTCAGCCCGAACACTGAAGCTTTCTTT. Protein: CATSFSPNTEAFF.

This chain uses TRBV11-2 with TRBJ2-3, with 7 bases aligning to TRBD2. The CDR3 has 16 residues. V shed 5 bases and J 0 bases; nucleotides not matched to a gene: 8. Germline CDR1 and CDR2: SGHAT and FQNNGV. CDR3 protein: CASSHQRGPSTDTQYF. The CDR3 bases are TGTGCCAGCAGCCATCAGCGGGGACCCAGCACAGATACGCAGTATTTT.

The CDR3 nucleotides are TGTGCCAGCAGCTTCTCCGGGACTAGCGGGGAAATAGAGACCCAGTACTTC. Protein product: CASSFSGTSGEIETQYF. The V gene is TRBV11-2, the J gene TRBJ2-5; 13 nucleotides align to TRBD2. The length of the CDR3 is 17 residues. The junction had 8 bases not matched to a gene; V was cut back by 3 bases and J by 4 bases. Germline V CDR1 and CDR2: SGHAT, FQNNGV.